A selection of T cell receptor beta chains follows, all from one sample in a study of blood T cells in healthy people across ages. From the 5' RACE reads, TCRdb called clonotypes with MiXCR, one entry per CDR3 protein. The sample comprises hundreds of thousands of distinct CDR3 sequences, about 28% of which are singletons, and 17% rests with the top ten. Sequencing was carried out using blood. These receptors were obtained from a woman over 75 in good health. CDR3s include the opening cysteine and the closing phenylalanine or tryptophan. The D gene is left open where the match is weak. Where a row states a size, it is once, few, many or the class of an expanded clone; other rows omit it.

V	D	J	size	DNA	CDR3
TRBV6-1	TRBD1	TRBJ1-2	few	TGTGCCAGCAGACCTCATACCGGGACAGGGGATTATGGCTACACCTTC	CASRPHTGTGDYGYTF
TRBV7-2	TRBD2	TRBJ2-3	-	TGTGCCAGCAGCTTAGTGTACGCGCGGGGGGGCGCAGATACGCAGTATTTT	CASSLVYARGGADTQYF
TRBV6-6	-	TRBJ2-5	many	TGTGCCAGCAGGTGGACAGTCCAAGAGACCCAGTACTTC	CASRWTVQETQYF
TRBV20-1	TRBD1	TRBJ1-1	-	TGCAGTGCTAATTACAGGGGTCACACTGAAGCTTTCTTT	CSANYRGHTEAFF
TRBV6-2/TRBV6-3	TRBD2	TRBJ2-1	many	TGTGCCAGCAGTAGGGACGGACTAGGAAACAATGAGCAGTTCTTC	CASSRDGLGNNEQFF
TRBV6-2/TRBV6-3	-	TRBJ2-1	many	TGTGCCAGCAGTTACTCGGCGGGTCCCTCCTACAATGAGCAGTTCTTC	CASSYSAGPSYNEQFF
TRBV27	-	TRBJ2-3	-	TGTGCCAGCAGTTTTTATAGCTGGTCAGATACGCAGTATTTT	CASSFYSWSDTQYF
TRBV7-9	-	TRBJ2-1	many	TGTGCCAGCAGCTTACAGGGGTGGTCCTACAATGAGCAGTTCTTC	CASSLQGWSYNEQFF
TRBV27	-	TRBJ2-3	many	TGTGCCAGCAAAACAGGCCTCACAGATACGCAGTATTTT	CASKTGLTDTQYF
TRBV20-1	-	TRBJ2-5	-	TGCAGTGCCGACGCTTTATCTAACGGTCAAGAGACCCAGTACTTC	CSADALSNGQETQYF
TRBV7-2	TRBD1	TRBJ1-6	few	TGTGCCAGCAGCCTAACAGGGGACCGTTCACCCCTCCACTTT	CASSLTGDRSPLHF
TRBV5-1	-	TRBJ1-2	-	TGCGCCAGCAGCTTGGTCTCCGTGAGGGGAGGCTACACCTTC	CASSLVSVRGGYTF
TRBV28	-	TRBJ1-6	many	TGTGCCAGCATGTTAGGCAGCTCCTATAATTCACCCCTCCACTTT	CASMLGSSYNSPLHF
TRBV14	-	TRBJ1-1	few	TGTGCCAGCAGCCAAGTGGCGGCCGGCACTGAAGCTTTCTTT	CASSQVAAGTEAFF
TRBV7-9	TRBD2	TRBJ2-1	once	TGTGCCAGCAGCCCTAGGACTAGCGGGATCAATTACAATGAGCAGTTCTTC	CASSPRTSGINYNEQFF
TRBV12-3/TRBV12-4	-	TRBJ1-5	-	TGTGCCAGCAGTTTAGGACAGCTAATCAGCCCCCAGCATTTT	CASSLGQLISPQHF
TRBV7-8	-	TRBJ2-1	many	TGTGCCAGCAACCTCGGGGGATACTACAATGAGCAGTTCTTC	CASNLGGYYNEQFF
TRBV5-1	TRBD1	TRBJ1-2	many	TGCGCCAGCAGCGTATTTACCGGGACAGGGAACTATGGCTACACCTTC	CASSVFTGTGNYGYTF
TRBV27	TRBD1	TRBJ2-5	many	TGTGCCAGCAGTTTATCGATTCCGTCTCAGGGGGCCCAGTACTTC	CASSLSIPSQGAQYF
TRBV20-1	-	TRBJ2-5	few	TGCAGTGCTCTCTATAGGGGGACGGAAGTTTGGGAGACCCAGTACTTC	CSALYRGTEVWETQYF
TRBV7-2	-	TRBJ1-1	many	TGTGCCAGCAGCCATCGACAGACTTCCATTATTAACACTGAAGCTTTCTTT	CASSHRQTSIINTEAFF
TRBV6-5	-	TRBJ1-2	many	TGTGCCAGCAGTTTCGTCCTTGGGGATGGCTACACCTTC	CASSFVLGDGYTF
TRBV5-1	-	TRBJ2-7	-	TGCGCCAGCAGCCTCCTCGGGGGGCCTCACGAGCAGTACTTC	CASSLLGGPHEQYF